Sequencing of this TCR beta chain was carried out in a study of T-cell memory formation after mild COVID-19. MiXCR was run by TCRdb on the 5' RACE reads, yielding one entry per CDR3 protein. The table shows roughly 250,000 distinct CDR3 sequences, with around 17% occurring only once. This clonotype was recorded at least ten times. The sample consisted of PBMCs or a T cell subset sorted from them (not recorded which). The receptor comes from a young man who had mild COVID-19 (a few samples of this study predate the infection). Cell type and time point are not known.

This CDR3 is CSARPRTGPNTEAFF. As DNA, the CDR3 is TGCAGTGCTAGGCCCCGGACAGGGCCGAACACTGAAGCTTTCTTT. This chain links TRBV20-1 with TRBJ1-1, with 8 bases fitting TRBD1. CDR1 DFQATT and CDR2 SNEGSKA come from the germline V gene (reference sequence). V was pared by 3 bases and J by 1 base, with 7 bases of the junction left unmatched. The CDR3 length is 15 residues.